Below are 25 T cell receptor beta chains sequenced from a single sample in a study of cytomegalovirus exposure and HLA in healthy donors. PCR amplification relied on 60 Vbeta primers (plus 13 Jbeta primers). Assay: immunoSEQ multiplex PCR; the TCRdb copy retains only in-frame clones and omits some. The data show around 150,000 clones, with 55% to 80% seen just once and about 15% held by the top ten. What was sequenced was PBMCs. These receptors all stem from a human donor in good health.

The rearrangement joins TRBV12-5 to TRBJ2-6, with D perhaps matching TRBD2 (5 bases). Trimming stripped 0 bases from V and 0 bases from J, with 15 bases between. Germline V gene lookup returns CDR1 LGHNT and CDR2 FRNRAP. The CDR3 has 19 amino acids. CDR3 loop: CASGLVLGRSYSGANVLTF. CDR3 DNA sequence: TGTGCTAGTGGTTTGGTACTAGGCAGATCGTACTCTGGGGCCAACGTCCTGACTTTC. Full variable domain (remainder filled in from reference TRBV12-5 and TRBJ2-6): DARVTQTPRHKVTEMGQEVTMRCQPILGHNTVFWYRQTMMQGLELLAYFRNRAPLDDSGMPKDRFSAEMPDATLATLKIQPSEPRDSAVYFCASGLVLGRSYSGANVLTFGAGSRLTVL.

This chain connects TRBV10-1 to TRBJ2-2, with D uncertain. This CDR3 is built from 12 residues. CDR1 is WNHNN, CDR2 SYGVQD, per germline (reference sequence). The ends were cut back, 4 bases at V and 2 bases at J, with 2 bases in the middle. CDR3 sequence (DNA): TGCGCCAGCAGTGCTAACACCGGGGAGCTGTTTTTT. It translates to CASSANTGELFF.

The chain employs TRBV4-2 and TRBJ2-2; TRBD2 matches at 8 bases. The V and J ends lost 1 base and 5 bases, in that order; junction bases with no gene match: 6. Germline CDR1 LGHNA, CDR2 YNFKEQ. The CDR3 contains 16 residues. As DNA, the CDR3 is TGTGCCAGCAGCCAAGCAGGCGGGGGGCATACCGGGGAGCTGTTTTTT. Its translation is CASSQAGGGHTGELFF.

This clone was counted between two and nine times. The DNA of the CDR3 is TGTGCCAGCAGCGCGAAATCCAGACAGGGCCTGGGGCAGCCCCAGCATTTT. Amino acid sequence: CASSAKSRQGLGQPQHF. The V gene is TRBV5-6, the J gene TRBJ1-5, with 7 bases matching TRBD1. Germline lookup yields CDR1 SGHDT and CDR2 YYEEEE. The V gene end was trimmed by 4 bases and the J gene end by 7 bases; junction bases not matched to a gene: 17. The CDR3 totals 17 residues.

The gene calls are TRBV19 and TRBJ1-1; D is perhaps TRBD1 (5 bases). There are 14 residues in the CDR3. Germline loops: CDR1 LNHDA, CDR2 SQIVND (reference sequence). The V end was cut by 7 bases, the J end by 5 bases, with 17 bases between. DNA for the CDR3: TGTGCCAGTAAGGGGAAGGAGGGCATGACTGAAGCTTTCTTT. It specifies CASKGKEGMTEAFF. Combining the CDR3 with reference TRBV19 and TRBJ1-1 gives the whole variable domain DGGITQSPKYLFRKEGQNVTLSCEQNLNHDAMYWYRQDPGQGLRLIYYSQIVNDFQKGDIAEGYSVSREKKESFPLTVTSAQKNPTAFYLCASKGKEGMTEAFFGQGTRLTVV.

The chain couples TRBV7-9 to TRBJ2-3; TRBD2 agrees at 8 bases. The V and J ends lost 5 bases and 0 bases, in that order; junction bases with no gene match: 13. The CDR3 totals 18 residues. The germline CDR1 and CDR2 sequences are SEHNR and FQNEAQ (reference sequence). The DNA for the CDR3 is TGTGCCAGCAGCCAAGAATGGTCGGGAGGGACTAGCACAGATACGCAGTATTTT. Protein: CASSQEWSGGTSTDTQYF.

The chain couples TRBV9 to TRBJ1-1; D might be TRBD1 (6 bases). The CDR3 covers 14 residues. Germline V lookup: CDR1 SGDLS, CDR2 YYNGEE. Trimming removed 4 bases from V and 3 bases from J, with 13 bases in between. The CDR3 nucleotides are TGTGCCAGCAGCCCCGGGACACGGGACACTGAAGCTTTCTTT. It is translated as CASSPGTRDTEAFF.

This sequence joins TRBV11-3 and TRBJ2-3, with D maybe TRBD1 (5 bases). Trimming shortened V by 5 bases and J by 7 bases, and 13 bases separated the two germline ends. The CDR3 is 13 residues long. CDR1 SGHNT and CDR2 YENEEA come from the germline V gene. The CDR3 sequence: CASSRLQGYTQYF. CDR3 nucleotide sequence: TGTGCCAGCAGCCGTCTCCAGGGATATACGCAGTATTTT.

This clone has a single count. This chain uses TRBV5-5 with TRBJ1-1; D is unclear. The CDR3 runs 13 residues. CDR1 is SGHKS and CDR2 is YYEKEE in the germline V gene (reference sequence). Trimming stripped 3 bases from V and 2 bases from J, with 8 bases between. This CDR3 reads CASSYGLNTEAFF. CDR3 bases: TGTGCCAGCAGCTATGGACTAAACACTGAAGCTTTCTTT.

With regard to this clone: Relative to the germline gene, one junction end is altered; a read error may explain this. V gene TRBV7-7 combines with J gene TRBJ2-3; 9 bases are a match to TRBD2. The CDR3 runs 16 residues. CDR1 SSHAT and CDR2 FNYEAQ come from the germline V gene (reference sequence). The CDR3 nucleotides are TGTGCTAGCAGTCCGGGACTAGCCAAGGAAGCAGATACGCAGTATTTT. Its protein is CASSPGLAKEADTQYF.

Only one count was recorded for this clone. The gene calls are TRBV5-1 and TRBJ2-5; D perhaps matches TRBD2 (6 bases). Germline CDR1 reads SGHRS; CDR2 reads YFSETQ. Trimming shortened V by 0 bases and J by 2 bases, and 11 bases separated the two germline ends. The CDR3 spans 15 residues. Here the CDR3 reads CASSLAAGTQETQYF. CDR3 nucleotide sequence: TGCGCCAGCAGCTTGGCGGCGGGGACGCAAGAGACCCAGTACTTC. The whole variable domain, remainder taken from reference TRBV5-1 and TRBJ2-5, is KAGVTQTPRYLIKTRGQQVTLSCSPISGHRSVSWYQQTPGQGLQFLFEYFSETQRNKGNFPGRFSGRQFSNSRSEMNVSTLELGDSALYLCASSLAAGTQETQYFGPGTRLLVL.

The rearrangement links TRBV2 to TRBJ1-6, with a tentative D call TRBD1 (5 bases). This CDR3 is built from 14 residues. Germline V gene lookup returns CDR1 SNHLY and CDR2 FYNNEI. Trimming cost V 4 bases and J 9 bases, with 13 bases left between them. This CDR3 reads CASSGGTTPSPLHF. Here the CDR3 DNA reads TGTGCCAGCAGTGGAGGGACTACGCCTTCACCCCTCCACTTT.

The rearrangement links TRBV7-9 to TRBJ2-1; a possible D gene is TRBD1 (5 bases). Trimming took off 3 bases at V and 8 bases at J, with 8 bases between the two ends. Per the germline V gene, CDR1 is SEHNR and CDR2 is FQNEAQ (reference sequence). This CDR3 has 12 residues. The CDR3 loop is CASSLSRDEQFF. The CDR3 DNA sequence: TGTGCCAGCAGCTTGTCCAGGGATGAGCAGTTCTTC.

The chain carries TRBV6-5 and TRBJ2-2, with a weak D call TRBD1 (5 bases). From germline, CDR1 is MNHEY and CDR2 SVGAGI. This CDR3 region has 14 residues. The ends were cut back, 7 bases at V and 4 bases at J, with 13 bases in the middle. CDR3 sequence reads: CASTSGFGTGELFF. Here the CDR3 DNA reads TGTGCCAGCACCTCAGGGTTTGGCACCGGGGAGCTGTTTTTT.

Only a few counts were recorded for this clone. J is TRBJ1-5 and V is TRBV13; D is uncertain. CDR1 and CDR2 from the germline V gene are PRHDT and FYEKMQ (reference sequence). CDR3 length equals 13 residues. Trimming pared 5 bases from V and 4 bases from J, leaving 9 bases between. CDR3 amino acids: CASSRNTNQPQHF. The CDR3 coding sequence is TGTGCCAGCAGCCGAAACACGAATCAGCCCCAGCATTTT.

The chain combines TRBV5-1 with TRBJ2-2; 10 bases are a match to TRBD2. Losses at the gene ends were 3 bases for V and 3 bases for J; bases not matched to a gene: 5. CDR1 and CDR2 (germline): SGHRS, YFSETQ. The CDR3 is made up of 16 amino acids. The CDR3 here is CASSSGTSDYTGELFF. In DNA form, the CDR3 reads TGCGCCAGCAGCTCCGGGACTAGCGATTACACCGGGGAGCTGTTTTTT.

This clone was counted a few times. The genes are TRBV6-6 and TRBJ1-1, with unresolved D. This CDR3 has 11 residues. Germline values: CDR1 MNHNY, CDR2 SVGAGI (reference sequence). V gave up 6 bases and J gave up 1 base, with 3 bases separating them. The CDR3 protein is CASRANTEAFF. The CDR3 DNA reads TGTGCCAGCAGGGCGAACACTGAAGCTTTCTTT.

The chain joins TRBV6-1 to TRBJ1-5; TRBD1 aligns across 7 bases. Per the germline V gene, CDR1 is MNHNS and CDR2 is SASEGT. This CDR3 contains 13 residues. V gave up 6 bases and J gave up 5 bases; unmatched junction bases: 4. The CDR3 sequence: CASRAQGDQPQHF. CDR3 nucleotides: TGTGCCAGCAGGGCCCAGGGGGATCAGCCCCAGCATTTT.

There are a few counts of this clone. The chain couples TRBV7-8 to TRBJ1-2; TRBD1 is a possible D gene (6 bases). The CDR3 runs to 15 residues. Germline CDR1 and CDR2: SGHVS and FQNEAQ. The V end lost 1 base, the J end lost 7 bases, and 16 bases lay between the germline ends. The CDR3: CASSLVPGTRGGYTF. The CDR3 DNA follows: TGTGCCAGCAGCTTAGTCCCCGGGACACGGGGTGGCTACACCTTC.

The chain carries TRBV19 and TRBJ2-7; D perhaps matches TRBD2 (5 bases). Trimming removed 3 bases from V and 1 base from J, with 10 bases in between. This CDR3 comprises 14 residues. From germline, CDR1 is LNHDA and CDR2 SQIVND (reference sequence). This CDR3 is CASSITGKSYEQYF. The CDR3 coding sequence is TGTGCCAGTAGTATTACGGGGAAATCCTACGAGCAGTACTTC.

The chain combines TRBV5-1 with TRBJ1-1, with 10 bases identical to TRBD1. The V segment lost 4 bases and the J segment 3 bases; nucleotides outside the gene matches: 3. The CDR3 has 14 amino acids. Germline loops: CDR1 SGHRS, CDR2 YFSETQ. CDR3 bases: TGCGCCAGCAGCACAGGACAGGGGGACACTGAAGCTTTCTTT. This translates into CASSTGQGDTEAFF.

This chain links TRBV13 with TRBJ1-2; no reliable D call. The CDR3 extends over 14 amino acids. The V gene lost 5 bases and the J gene lost 8 bases, with 18 bases spanning the gap. Looked up from germline, CDR1 is PRHDT and CDR2 is FYEKMQ (reference sequence). Here the CDR3 reads CASSPSAGPGGYTF. Here the CDR3 DNA reads TGTGCCAGCAGCCCCAGCGCCGGCCCTGGGGGCTACACCTTC.

The chain uses TRBV7-8 and TRBJ2-7; the match to TRBD1 covers 8 bases. The CDR3 extends over 15 amino acids. Germline V CDR1 and CDR2: SGHVS, FQNEAQ. V trimming: 2 bases; J trimming: 4 bases; junction bases outside the gene matches: 7. The CDR3 is CASSLSVDREYEQYF. In DNA, the CDR3 is TGTGCCAGCAGCTTATCGGTGGACAGGGAATACGAGCAGTACTTC. The whole variable domain, filled in from reference TRBV7-8 and TRBJ2-7, reads GAGVSQSPRYKVAKRGQDVALRCDPISGHVSLFWYQQALGQGPEFLTYFQNEAQLDKSGLPSDRFFAERPEGSVSTLKIQRTQQEDSAVYLCASSLSVDREYEQYFGPGTRLTVT.

This clone turned up a few times. The junction departs from germline at one end; a sequencing error may be responsible. CDR3 bases: TGTGCCAGCAGTTTGGCGACAGCATGGGACAGGGTGTTCTTT. It translates to CASSLATAWDRVFF. The chain couples TRBV5-5 to TRBJ1-1; TRBD1 matches at 9 bases. The V gene's germline CDR1 is SGHKS and CDR2 YYEKEE (reference sequence). The CDR3 totals 14 residues.

The rearrangement joins TRBV4-1 to TRBJ2-3; 9 nucleotides match TRBD2. The CDR3 length is 19 residues. V shed 0 bases, J shed 2 bases, and the junction held 12 bases outside the gene matches. CDR1 and CDR2 from the germline V gene are MGHRA and YSYEKL. The CDR3 nucleotides are TGCGCCAGCAGCCAAGATGAGGGAGGTAGCGGGAGTTTCACAGATACGCAGTATTTT. It encodes CASSQDEGGSGSFTDTQYF.